These 31 T cell receptor beta chains were all obtained from the same sample, sequenced in a study of brain T cells in children with intractable seizures (dated by TCRdb to the early 2020s). Receptor amplification or capture employed the immunoSEQ multiplex PCR assay. TCRdb carries this immuneACCESS record with in-frame sequences only. Its versions omit some clonotypes, under half of them owing to an unresolved V gene in the studies checked, with the rest unexplained. For this sample there are 55,000 to 80,000 clones; 90% to 97% appear just once. More than 0.3% of the sample is taken by the ten largest. The sample's time point label, decoded: resected brain tissue, or blood drawn just prior to surgery. The sequencing here drew on peripheral blood, taken at surgery. The source is a boy in the first two years of life with focal cortical dysplasia and intractable seizures.

V is TRBV7-2 and J is TRBJ2-7; no clear D gene. CDR1 is SGHTA, CDR2 FQGNSA, per germline. The CDR3 sequence is 14 residues long. Between the trimmed V and J ends, which lost 6 bases and 7 bases, there was a span of 19 bases. The CDR3 DNA follows: TGTGCCAGCAGTAGACCACAACAGAATGGGGAGCAGTACTTC. Its protein is CASSRPQQNGEQYF.

The gene calls are TRBV24-1 and TRBJ2-3; D gene ambiguous. Looked up from germline, CDR1 is KGHDR and CDR2 is SFDVKD. The CDR3 consists of 12 residues. V was pared by 7 bases and J by 0 bases, with 4 bases between. DNA of the CDR3: TGTGCCACCAGGGCCAGCACAGATACGCAGTATTTT. This encodes CATRASTDTQYF.

The chain employs TRBV5-4 and TRBJ2-6, with D unresolved. The germline V and J ends were trimmed by 0 bases and 2 bases, with 6 bases remaining between them. This CDR3 has 15 residues. Germline lookup yields CDR1 SGHNT and CDR2 YYREEE (reference sequence). The CDR3 spells CASSLGVAGANVLTF. Written as DNA, the CDR3 is TGTGCCAGCAGCTTGGGGGTCGCTGGGGCCAACGTCCTGACTTTC.

The chain couples TRBV4-3 to TRBJ2-7; 11 bases match TRBD2. The germline V gene has CDR1 LGHNA and CDR2 YSLEER. V shed 2 bases and J 2 bases; nucleotides not matched to a gene: 5. The CDR3 length is 16 residues. The CDR3 nucleotides read TGCGCCAGCAGCCAACTTTTAGCGGGAGGGCCCTACGAGCAGTACTTC. Translation: CASSQLLAGGPYEQYF.

The CDR3 DNA is TGTGCCAGCCGGGGGGGAAGCACAGATACGCAGTATTTT. Its protein is CASRGGSTDTQYF. The chain carries TRBV6-5 and TRBJ2-3; TRBD2 aligns across 8 bases. The J segment lost 0 bases and the V segment lost 8 bases, leaving 1 base of the junction unmatched. CDR1 and CDR2 (germline): MNHEY, SVGAGI. The CDR3 loop spans 13 amino acids.

The chain couples TRBV6-5 to TRBJ2-5, with D maybe TRBD2 (5 bases). The germline V gene encodes CDR1 MNHEY and CDR2 SVGAGI. The V gene lost 7 bases and the J gene lost 5 bases, with 17 bases spanning the gap. The CDR3 has 14 amino acids. The DNA of the CDR3 is TGTGCCAGCACAGTTAGCGTCAGGACCGAGACCCAGTACTTC. Its translation: CASTVSVRTETQYF.

The chain recombines TRBV2 with TRBJ2-1; D may be TRBD1 (5 bases). This CDR3 is built from 13 residues. V lost 4 bases and J lost 5, with 9 bases in between. In germline, CDR1 is SNHLY, CDR2 FYNNEI. The CDR3 DNA reads TGTGCCAGCAGTGGGAGCAGGGACAATGAGCAGTTCTTC. Its protein product is CASSGSRDNEQFF.

Concerning this clone: This CDR3 is also generated by other DNA sequences in the sample. The chain links TRBV19 to TRBJ1-5; D is ambiguous. The CDR3 loop spans 13 amino acids. Germline assignment: CDR1 LNHDA and CDR2 SQIVND (reference sequence). V lost 3 bases and J lost 4, with 7 bases in between. As DNA, the CDR3 is TGTGCCAGTAGTATCCGGGATAATCAGCCCCAGCATTTT. Residues: CASSIRDNQPQHF. The complete variable domain, with remaining parts taken from reference TRBV19 and TRBJ1-5, reads DGGITQSPKYLFRKEGQNVTLSCEQNLNHDAMYWYRQDPGQGLRLIYYSQIVNDFQKGDIAEGYSVSREKKESFPLTVTSAQKNPTAFYLCASSIRDNQPQHFGDGTRLSIL.

The J gene is TRBJ1-4, the V gene TRBV3-1 (or the pseudogene TRBV3-2); a weak D match, TRBD1 (5 bases). The CDR3 totals 15 residues. V lost 3 bases and J lost 7, with 15 bases in between. Germline V gene lookup returns CDR1 LGHDT and CDR2 YNNKEL (reference sequence). The DNA of the CDR3 is TGTGCCAGCAGCCACTGGGACGGGAGTACTGAAAAACTGTTTTTT. Translating gives CASSHWDGSTEKLFF.

This chain links TRBV6-6 with TRBJ2-7, with 10 bases identical to TRBD2. The J segment lost 0 bases and the V segment lost 2 bases, leaving 4 bases of the junction unmatched. The CDR3 is 16 residues long. Per the germline V gene, CDR1 is MNHNY and CDR2 is SVGAGI (reference sequence). This CDR3 reads CASSYKLAGSSYEQYF. The CDR3 DNA is TGTGCCAGCAGTTACAAACTAGCGGGGAGCTCCTACGAGCAGTACTTC.

This chain joins TRBV27 and TRBJ1-4; D is ambiguous. Per the germline V gene, CDR1 is MNHEY and CDR2 is SMNVEV (reference sequence). The CDR3 runs to 13 residues. Trimming left V 5 bases short and J 2 bases short, with 6 bases between. For the CDR3, the DNA is TGTGCCAGCAGTCGCATCACTAATGAAAAACTGTTTTTT. Translated: CASSRITNEKLFF.

The chain joins TRBV4-2 to TRBJ2-2; tentatively, D is TRBD2 (6 bases). Trimming cost V 3 bases and J 3 bases, with 14 bases left between them. From germline, CDR1 is LGHNA and CDR2 YNFKEQ. The CDR3 has 16 amino acids. The CDR3 spells CASSQEPGLHTGELFF. The CDR3, as DNA: TGTGCCAGCAGCCAGGAACCGGGACTCCACACCGGGGAGCTGTTTTTT.

This clone appeared a single time. The genes are TRBV4-1 and TRBJ2-5, with 9 bases that match TRBD2. Germline CDR1 and CDR2: MGHRA and YSYEKL. V dropped 1 base and J dropped 3; count of bases not matched to a gene: 3. The CDR3 is 15 amino acids. The CDR3 DNA reads TGCGCCAGCAGCCAAGTGGCTAGCGGGGAAGAGACCCAGTACTTC. Its translation: CASSQVASGEETQYF.

This rearrangement joins TRBV18 to TRBJ1-4; D not resolved. CDR1 and CDR2 (germline): KGHSH, LQKENI. Trimming took 1 base from V and 0 from J, leaving 6 bases between them. This CDR3 is built from 15 residues. The CDR3 nucleotides read TGTGCCAGCTCACCACGCAGTGCAACTAATGAAAAACTGTTTTTT. Protein product: CASSPRSATNEKLFF.

The chain recombines TRBV19 with TRBJ1-1; 8 nucleotides align to TRBD1. V dropped 5 bases and J dropped 4; count of bases not matched to a gene: 6. Germline values: CDR1 LNHDA, CDR2 SQIVND (reference sequence). The CDR3 spans 14 residues. CDR3 DNA: TGTGCCAGTAGTTTCGGACAGGGAATCACTGAAGCTTTCTTT. This codes for CASSFGQGITEAFF.

The V gene is TRBV7-9, the J gene TRBJ2-1, with TRBD2 matching 8 bases. Germline CDR1 and CDR2: SEHNR and FQNEAQ (reference sequence). J gave up 8 bases and V 3 bases, and 12 bases lay outside the gene matches. The CDR3 totals 16 residues. This CDR3 is CASSLRPGGASDEQFF. Here the CDR3 DNA reads TGTGCCAGCAGCTTGAGGCCGGGAGGGGCTTCAGATGAGCAGTTCTTC.

The J gene is TRBJ1-5, the V gene TRBV24-1, with D maybe TRBD1 (5 bases). Between the trimmed V and J ends, which lost 0 bases and 4 bases, there was a span of 6 bases. The CDR3 sequence is 14 residues long. Germline CDR1 is KGHDR and CDR2 is SFDVKD. For the CDR3, the DNA is TGTGCCACCAGTGATTTGGGGGGGAATCAGCCCCAGCATTTT. It is translated as CATSDLGGNQPQHF.

The chain employs TRBV4-2 and TRBJ2-7; D perhaps matches TRBD1 (5 bases). CDR1 and CDR2 (germline): LGHNA, YNFKEQ. V lost 1 base and J 6 bases, leaving 16 bases between the germline ends. The CDR3 runs 15 residues. CDR3: CASSQAKTAPSEQYF. The CDR3 bases are TGTGCCAGCAGCCAAGCCAAGACAGCCCCTAGCGAGCAGTACTTC.

The rearrangement uses TRBV19 and TRBJ2-7, with TRBD1 identical over 12 bases. Trimming removed 4 bases from V and 4 bases from J; junction bases left unmatched: 5. Per germline, CDR1 LNHDA and CDR2 SQIVND (reference sequence). This CDR3 has 15 amino acids. CDR3 nucleotide sequence: TGTGCCAGTAGTAACCGGGACAGGGGGCCTTACGAGCAGTACTTC. Protein product: CASSNRDRGPYEQYF.

This chain connects TRBV7-6 to TRBJ2-1, with TRBD1 as a possible D gene (5 bases). The CDR3 spans 14 residues. CDR1 is SGHVS and CDR2 is FNYEAQ in the germline V gene. Trimming took off 2 bases at V and 3 bases at J, with 8 bases between the two ends. The CDR3 protein is CASSLWGSYNEQFF. CDR3 DNA sequence: TGTGCCAGCAGCTTATGGGGCAGCTACAATGAGCAGTTCTTC.

This chain links TRBV6-5 with TRBJ2-1; 7 bases fit TRBD2. CDR1 is MNHEY, CDR2 SVGAGI, per germline. Trimming at V came to 5 bases and at J to 2 bases, leaving 6 bases not matched to a gene. CDR3 length: 15 residues. The CDR3 bases are TGTGCCAGCAGTCCCTTGGGAGGGACCTACAATGAGCAGTTCTTC. It specifies CASSPLGGTYNEQFF.

This clone occurred once. The chain couples TRBV9 to TRBJ2-1; tentative D call: TRBD1 (6 bases). The CDR3 length is 17 residues. Germline loops: CDR1 SGDLS, CDR2 YYNGEE. Trimming removed 4 bases from V and 4 bases from J, with 21 bases in between. For the CDR3, the DNA is TGTGCCAGCAGCAAAAATCAGCGTGGGGGCATATACAATGAGCAGTTCTTC. This sequence encodes CASSKNQRGGIYNEQFF.

The chain is built from TRBV4-3 and TRBJ2-3; TRBD2 aligns across 7 bases. V lost 0 bases, J lost 5 bases, and 5 bases stayed unmatched. CDR3 length equals 15 residues. In germline, CDR1 is LGHNA, CDR2 YSLEER. CDR3 in DNA: TGCGCCAGCAGCCAAGATATGGGGAGGGAAGATACGCAGTATTTT. This encodes CASSQDMGREDTQYF.

J is TRBJ2-5 and V is TRBV6-5; TRBD2 matches at 13 bases. The CDR3 is made up of 15 amino acids. Per germline, CDR1 MNHEY and CDR2 SVGAGI. V was clipped by 6 bases and J by 3 bases; unmatched bases: 4. CDR3 sequence reads: CASSPGTSGKETQYF. CDR3 bases: TGTGCCAGCAGCCCCGGGACTAGCGGGAAAGAGACCCAGTACTTC.

The chain has TRBV6-5 and TRBJ1-1; D ambiguous. V lost 6 bases and J lost 1, with 12 bases in between. CDR3 length: 14 residues. Germline CDR1 reads MNHEY; CDR2 reads SVGAGI. CDR3 in amino acids: CASRLIRANTEAFF. CDR3 nucleotide sequence: TGTGCCAGCAGGCTCATCCGCGCGAACACTGAAGCTTTCTTT.

The chain has TRBV5-1 and TRBJ1-1, with no clear D. The V gene's germline CDR1 is SGHRS and CDR2 YFSETQ. The V end lost 4 bases, the J end lost 0 bases, and 10 bases lay between the germline ends. CDR3 length: 14 amino acids. For the CDR3, the DNA is TGCGCCAGCAGCGGTTATCAGCTGAACACTGAAGCTTTCTTT. Translating gives CASSGYQLNTEAFF.

This clone was seen just once. The DNA for the CDR3 is TGTGCCAGCAGCCCTCTTAACGCGGGACTCCGGGATACGCAGTATTTT. Translation gives CASSPLNAGLRDTQYF. This chain links TRBV4-2 with TRBJ2-3; perhaps TRBD2 as D (6 bases). Germline V lookup: CDR1 LGHNA, CDR2 YNFKEQ. Trimming shortened V by 4 bases and J by 6 bases, and 20 bases separated the two germline ends. The CDR3 runs 16 residues.

V usage is TRBV4-1 and J usage is TRBJ1-5, with TRBD1 as a possible D gene (5 bases). The V gene's germline CDR1 is MGHRA and CDR2 YSYEKL. The CDR3 has 15 residues. V dropped 2 bases and J dropped 4 bases, with 12 bases sitting between them. The CDR3 DNA follows: TGCGCCAGCAGCCAAACATCCAGGGTTAATCAGCCCCAGCATTTT. Translating gives CASSQTSRVNQPQHF.

The count of this clone is one. The rearrangement joins TRBV27 to TRBJ2-7; 7 bases line up with TRBD2. Germline values: CDR1 MNHEY, CDR2 SMNVEV (reference sequence). CDR3 length: 16 amino acids. The junction had 9 bases not matched to a gene; V was cut back by 1 base and J by 3 bases. As DNA, the CDR3 is TGTGCCAGCAGTTTATTTAGCGGGTCCACCCTCTACGAGCAGTACTTC. As protein: CASSLFSGSTLYEQYF.

The chain recombines TRBV27 with TRBJ1-1; 7 nucleotides align to TRBD1. The germline gives CDR1 MNHEY, CDR2 SMNVEV (reference sequence). Trimming took 5 bases from V and 3 from J; bases not matched to a gene: 12. This CDR3 has 16 amino acids. CDR3 amino acids: CASSVRQGNLHTEAFF. CDR3 in DNA: TGTGCCAGCAGTGTACGACAGGGAAATCTTCACACTGAAGCTTTCTTT.

The V call is TRBV5-1, the J call TRBJ1-2; D is perhaps TRBD1 (5 bases). Deletions cut 4 bases from V and 4 bases from J, with 8 bases between. Germline CDR1 and CDR2: SGHRS and YFSETQ. The CDR3 has 12 residues. The CDR3 DNA is TGCGCCAGCAGCCTAGACAGCTATGGCTACACCTTC. It encodes CASSLDSYGYTF.